This T cell receptor (beta chain) was recorded in a study of blood T cell repertoires in COVID-19 (dated by TCRdb to 2018 to 2021). About the full investigation: Collaborator samples came from the United States, Italy and Spain and covered acute and convalescent phases of COVID-19. Deeply sampled blood TCRbeta repertoires from subjects exposed to, actively infected with, or recovered from COVID-19 were included in the dataset. The sample metadata nearly always contained a de-identified subject ID, COVID-19 status, age in years and sex. The samples were drawn from two sources: the first 160 participants of the ongoing ImmuneRACE study, and 1,254 subjects contributed by 6 global collaborators. Where HLA class I and class II types were available, the types were taken from metadata supplied by the sample provider, not from assay-based typing. The prospective study material was composed of cDNA or gDNA derived from T cells, B-cell-depleted T cells, or PBMCs. The repertoires were made available in a free public database intended to serve as a resource for research on the immune response to SARS-CoV-2. What the work shows at the level of the full study, not this receptor alone: Clinical and demographic metadata were provided uncurated, with the amount varying by source and participant.

A word on this clone: Its antigen target is currently unknown. No quality values exist for individual bases; no much larger clone is one base distant.

Enrolling through a virtual design, the prospective study's participants ranged in age from roughly 18 to 100 years and lived across 20 to 25 United States geographic areas. To assign participants to cohorts, the prospective study relied on clinical history that participants themselves reported in a screening survey and a study questionnaire. Recovered participants in ImmuneRACE Cohort 3 were defined by two consecutive negative NP/OP PCR tests, clearance by a healthcare professional, or resolution of symptoms. In the prospective study, mobile phlebotomists collected whole blood, serum and a nasopharyngeal or oropharyngeal swab from each participant. Participants in the prospective study had the option to provide additional blood draws and questionnaires over a roughly 2-month period. Blood samples from the prospective study were shipped frozen or at room temperature prior to DNA extraction. The germline V gene yields SGHDN for CDR1 and FVKESK for CDR2. Reading from cysteine to phenylalanine, the CDR3 counts 16 amino acids. The CDR3 DNA has 48 bases and is translated from base 1. The germline V end is reduced by 4 bases and the J end by 5 bases; junction bases left unmatched: 14.

TCRbeta CDR3 regions were amplified from genomic DNA by means of the immunoSEQ Assay, a bias-controlled multiplex PCR. As for the original processing: Nucleated cell counts per sample were estimated from amplification of reference gene primers within the assay. Sequence reads were collapsed and filtered to measure the absolute abundance of every unique TCRbeta CDR3 rearrangement. For each sample, productive Simpson clonality was calculated as the square root of Simpson's diversity index across productive rearrangements. The clones in this table, taken by TCRdb from immuneACCESS, are in-frame only. Not every clone is retained; where verified, under half of the shortfall comes from an unresolved V gene, and the cause of the rest is unknown. The DNA was the basis for D and trimming; V, J and clone size are from that table. The sample contains 250,000 to 300,000 clones, 75% to 90% of them found a single time. Approximately 2% of the sample is taken by the ten largest.

The sample comprised PBMCs or T cells enriched from blood (not recorded which). The rearranged chain carries TRBV14 and TRBJ2-7; 7 junctional bases match TRBD2. This receptor was taken from a woman aged 50 to 60 who had recovered from COVID-19. This receptor carries the CDR3 CASSPVVGGLTHEQYF. At the DNA level, the sequence is TGTGCCAGCAGCCCGGTCGTGGGAGGGCTTACGCACGAGCAGTACTTC.